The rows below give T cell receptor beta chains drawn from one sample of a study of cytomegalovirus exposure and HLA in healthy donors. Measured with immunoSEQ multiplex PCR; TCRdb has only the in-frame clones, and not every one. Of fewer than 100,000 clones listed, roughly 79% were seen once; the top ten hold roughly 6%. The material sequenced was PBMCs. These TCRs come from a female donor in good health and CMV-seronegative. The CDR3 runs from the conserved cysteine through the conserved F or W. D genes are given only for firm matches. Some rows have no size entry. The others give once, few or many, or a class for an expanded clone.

CAWSVGWTSGGYNEQFF TGTGCCTGGAGTGTGGGTTGGACTAGCGGGGGGTACAATGAGCAGTTCTTC TRBV30 17 TRBD2 NA TRBJ2-1
CASSVREGNQPQHF TGTGCCAGCAGTGTCCGGGAGGGCAATCAGCCCCAGCATTTT TRBV2 14 NA NA TRBJ1-5
CASKFTGSDAEAFF TGTGCCAGCAAGTTCACAGGGAGCGACGCTGAAGCTTTCTTT TRBV2 14 NA few TRBJ1-1
CASSQDIGRGNYGYTF TGCGCCAGCAGCCAAGATATCGGCAGGGGGAACTATGGCTACACCTTC TRBV4-3 16 TRBD1 NA TRBJ1-2
CASSLTGQPPNTIYF TGTGCCAGCAGTTTGACAGGACAGCCTCCAAACACCATATATTTT TRBV27 15 NA NA TRBJ1-3
CASSLGQGDTDTQYF TGTGCCAGCAGCTTAGGACAGGGAGACACAGATACGCAGTATTTT TRBV11-1 15 TRBD1 NA TRBJ2-3
CASSGADANSPLHF TGTGCCAGCAGTGGGGCCGACGCTAATTCACCCCTCCACTTT TRBV2 14 NA NA TRBJ1-6
CATSETGGETQYF TGCGCCACCTCGGAGACGGGAGGGGAGACCCAGTACTTC TRBV10-2 13 TRBD2 NA TRBJ2-5
CASSLIGLRGTEAFF TGTGCCAGCAGCTTAATCGGGTTAAGAGGCACTGAAGCTTTCTTT TRBV11-2 15 NA NA TRBJ1-1
CAGSLVGQNTGELFF TGTGCCGGCAGCTTGGTAGGACAAAACACCGGGGAGCTGTTTTTT TRBV5-4 15 NA NA TRBJ2-2
CAISDRGDEQYF TGTGCCATCAGTGACAGGGGAGACGAGCAGTACTTC TRBV10-3 12 NA NA TRBJ2-7
CASSFGLEETQYF TGTGCCAGCAGCTTTGGACTAGAAGAGACCCAGTACTTC TRBV7-9 13 TRBD2 NA TRBJ2-5
CASSLATGPQETQYF TGCGCCAGCAGCTTGGCCACAGGGCCTCAAGAGACCCAGTACTTC TRBV5-1 15 NA few TRBJ2-5
CASSHQAGDPYEQYF TGTGCCAGCAGCCACCAGGCGGGGGATCCCTACGAGCAGTACTTC TRBV4-2 15 TRBD2 NA TRBJ2-7
CASSLLGLAGISDTQYF TGCGCCAGCAGCCTTCTAGGACTAGCGGGAATCTCAGATACGCAGTATTTT TRBV4-1 17 TRBD2 NA TRBJ2-3
CASSLVQGQGTEAFF TGCGCCAGCAGCTTGGTACAGGGGCAGGGAACTGAAGCTTTCTTT TRBV5-1 15 TRBD1 NA TRBJ1-1
CASSLTPRPGQPQHF TGTGCCAGCAGTTTAACCCCTCGACCAGGTCAGCCCCAGCATTTT TRBV28 15 NA NA TRBJ1-5
CASAPGLGNYEQYF TGTGCCAGCGCCCCGGGACTCGGAAATTACGAGCAGTACTTC TRBV28 14 NA NA TRBJ2-7
CASSSWDRGDNEQFF TGTGCTAGCAGCTCCTGGGACAGGGGTGACAATGAGCAGTTCTTC TRBV7-7 15 TRBD1 NA TRBJ2-1
CASSIRQGYNEQFF TGTGCCAGTAGTATTCGACAGGGATACAATGAGCAGTTCTTC TRBV19 14 TRBD1 few TRBJ2-1
CASSLEARGNIQYF TGTGCCAGCAGTTTGGAAGCGAGGGGGAACATTCAGTACTTC TRBV28 14 NA NA TRBJ2-4
CASSPRTGISSYEQYF TGTGCCAGTAGTCCGCGGACGGGAATTTCGTCCTACGAGCAGTACTTC TRBV19 16 NA NA TRBJ2-7
CSGSGTGNTEAFF TGCAGCGGTTCCGGGACAGGGAACACTGAAGCTTTCTTT TRBV29-1 13 TRBD1 NA TRBJ1-1
CAISESYENQPQHF TGTGCCATCAGTGAGTCCTACGAAAATCAGCCCCAGCATTTT TRBV10-3 14 NA NA TRBJ1-5
CASSLTSSGTDTQYF TGTGCCAGCAGCTTAACGTCTAGCGGTACAGATACGCAGTATTTT TRBV7-9 15 TRBD2 NA TRBJ2-3
CASSTPDGQGNEQYF TGTGCCAGCAGTACACCTGACGGACAGGGAAACGAGCAGTACTTC TRBV28 15 TRBD1 NA TRBJ2-7
CASSLKDYWAFF TGTGCCAGCAGCCTTAAAGACTACTGGGCTTTCTTT TRBV6-6 12 NA NA TRBJ1-1
CATSRPDSLFNQPQHF TGTGCCACCAGCAGGCCGGACAGCCTATTCAATCAGCCCCAGCATTTT TRBV15 16 NA NA TRBJ1-5
CASIKYTYEQYF TGTGCCAGTATAAAGTACACCTACGAGCAGTACTTC TRBV19 12 NA NA TRBJ2-7
CASRSSGSPGEFF TGCGCCAGCAGGTCGAGCGGGAGCCCGGGGGAGTTCTTC TRBV10-2 13 TRBD2 NA TRBJ2-1
CASSSDRGNEKLFF TGTGCCAGCAGTTCGGACAGGGGTAATGAAAAACTGTTTTTT TRBV28 14 TRBD1 NA TRBJ1-4
CASMEGLETQYF TGTGCCAGCATGGAGGGTTTGGAGACCCAGTACTTC TRBV2 12 NA NA TRBJ2-5
CASSVLAGGPREQFF TGTGCCAGCAGCGTCCTAGCGGGGGGGCCACGTGAGCAGTTCTTC TRBV7-3 15 TRBD2 NA TRBJ2-1
CASSRRDRHEQYF TGTGCCAGCAGTCGCCGGGACAGGCACGAGCAGTACTTC TRBV6-5 13 TRBD1 NA TRBJ2-7
CASSSTGGENEKLFF TGTGCCAGCAGTTCCACAGGGGGCGAAAATGAAAAACTGTTTTTT TRBV6-5 15 TRBD1 few TRBJ1-4
CASSYRDRFYSNQPQHF TGTGCCAGCAGCTATCGGGACAGGTTTTACTCTAATCAGCCCCAGCATTTT TRBV5-6 17 TRBD1 once TRBJ1-5
CASSTDREGGHGYTF TGCGCCAGCAGCACGGACAGGGAGGGTGGCCATGGCTACACCTTC TRBV4-3 15 TRBD1 few TRBJ1-2
CASSQGTGAGNTIYF TGTGCCAGCAGCCAAGGCACAGGGGCTGGAAACACCATATATTTT TRBV4-2 15 TRBD1 NA TRBJ1-3
CASSLAARGSYNEQFF TGCGCCAGCAGCTTGGCGGCCCGAGGCTCCTACAATGAGCAGTTCTTC TRBV5-1 16 NA once TRBJ2-1
CASSQGRYGKGGELFF TGCGCCAGCAGCCAAGGGAGGTATGGGAAGGGCGGGGAGCTGTTTTTT TRBV4-1 16 NA NA TRBJ2-2
CASSKVYSPNSNQPQHF TGTGCCAGCAGCAAAGTGTACAGCCCTAATAGCAATCAGCCCCAGCATTTT TRBV21-1 17 NA NA TRBJ1-5
CASSPRTYEQYF TGTGCCAGCAGCCCCAGGACCTACGAGCAGTACTTC TRBV7-9 12 NA NA TRBJ2-7
CASSANRNTEAFF TGTGCCAGCAGTGCGAACAGGAACACTGAAGCTTTCTTT TRBV2 13 NA once TRBJ1-1